This T cell receptor (beta chain) was sequenced during a study of T cells in Graves' hyperthyroidism and ophthalmopathy. For the study at large: Initial diagnosis, before any treatment, was when peripheral blood was collected.

Amplification of TCR beta CDR3 regions used RNA as the template. HTBI primers drove first-round RT-PCR of the TCR CDR3. Each CDR3 protein gets one entry after TCRdb re-called the multiplex PCR reads with MiXCR. Among some 440,000 distinct CDR3 sequences listed, about 15% were seen once. This clonotype was observed many times. The TCR was taken from a woman under 30 with Graves' hyperthyroidism. The source material was blood.

The CDR3 DNA reads as TGTGCCAGCGGGGACAGCTCGTATCAGCCCCAGCATTTT. This sequence encodes CASGDSSYQPQHF. V is TRBV19 and J is TRBJ1-5, with 7 bases identical to TRBD1. The CDR3 has 13 residues. Germline values: CDR1 LNHDA, CDR2 SQIVND (reference sequence). The ends lost 9 bases at V and 5 bases at J; junction bases unmatched: 7.